A selection of T cell receptor beta chains follows, all from one sample in a study of control samples from healthy donors and cancer patients. Libraries were prepared by immunoSEQ multiplex PCR; TCRdb keeps only in-frame clonotypes and omits some of them. The table lists about 130,000 clones, around 92% of them singletons. Input material: PBMCs. The receptors come from a man aged 45 to 65 with head and neck cancer. Both conserved end residues are part of each CDR3. D genes are given only for firm matches. Some rows have no size entry. The others give once, few or many, or a class for an expanded clone.

TRBJ2-3,.,TRBV5-1,.,TGCGCCAGCAGCTTTTATTCGGGAAAGGGGGATACGCAGTATTTT,CASSFYSGKGDTQYF
TRBJ1-1,.,TRBV20-1,.,TGCAGTGCTAGTGGGAGGGTTAATGAAGCTTTCTTT,CSASGRVNEAFF
TRBJ1-4,.,TRBV14,.,TGTGCCAGCAGCCCCATCCCCCAGGCAACTAATGAAAAACTGTTTTTT,CASSPIPQATNEKLFF
TRBJ2-1,.,TRBV4-1,.,TGCGCCAGCAGCCGCACGGGAAACTCCAATGAGCAGTTCTTC,CASSRTGNSNEQFF
TRBJ1-2,.,TRBV11-2,.,TGTGCCAGCAGTTTCCCGGGACGCTCCCTGGGGGGCTACACCTTC,CASSFPGRSLGGYTF
TRBJ2-1,.,TRBV6-5,.,TGTGCCAGTACTGATAGTGGCAGCCTCAATGAGCAGTTCTTC,CASTDSGSLNEQFF
TRBJ2-5,TRBD2,TRBV10-2,.,TGCGCCACCTTATCGGGGGAAGCGGGAATGACCCAGTACTTC,CATLSGEAGMTQYF
TRBJ1-4,.,TRBV19,.,TGTGCCAGTAGCCGATCTGACAGGTCTAATGAAAAACTGTTTTTT,CASSRSDRSNEKLFF
TRBJ1-6,.,TRBV7-9,.,TGTGCCAGCAGCTTTGGGGGGGGCTTGAAAGATTCACCCCTCCACTTT,CASSFGGGLKDSPLHF
TRBJ1-5,TRBD1,TRBV5-5,.,TGTGCCAGCAGCTTGGGGGTGGGACAGGGGTCGGTACCCCAGCATTTT,CASSLGVGQGSVPQHF
TRBJ2-3,TRBD2,TRBV6-5,.,TGTGCCAGCAGTACTAGCGGCACAGATACGCAGTATTTT,CASSTSGTDTQYF
TRBJ1-1,TRBD1,TRBV29-1,.,TGCAGCGTTGAAACAGGGGTGGCCACTGAAGCTTTCTTT,CSVETGVATEAFF
TRBJ1-2,TRBD1,TRBV7-3,.,TGTGCCAGCACCAACCGGGACAGGGCCTATGGCTACACCTTC,CASTNRDRAYGYTF
TRBJ2-5,.,TRBV30,.,TGTGCCTGGAGTGTCTTGACAGGAGTACAAGAGACCCAGTACTTC,CAWSVLTGVQETQYF
TRBJ2-1,.,TRBV7-3,.,TGTGCCAGCAGCTTATGGGGGGAACCCTACAATGAGCAGTTCTTC,CASSLWGEPYNEQFF
TRBJ2-1,TRBD2,TRBV7-6,.,TGTGCCAGCAGCTTAGGTTCAGCGGGGGGGTTTATTGAGCAGTTCTTC,CASSLGSAGGFIEQFF
TRBJ2-3,TRBD1,TRBV2,.,TGTGCCAGCCAATCACCCGGGACAGTCACAGATACGCAGTATTTT,CASQSPGTVTDTQYF
TRBJ1-6,.,TRBV27,.,TGTGCCAGCAGTCTACAGGGTCTCAATTCACCCCTCCACTTT,CASSLQGLNSPLHF
TRBJ2-2,TRBD2,TRBV7-6,.,TGTGCCAGCAGCTTAGGACTAGCGGCCGGGGAGCTGTTTTTT,CASSLGLAAGELFF
TRBJ1-2,.,TRBV7-9,.,TGTGCCAGCAGGCCTAGTGGGGGCGGAGGGGCCTTGTATGGCTACACCTTC,CASRPSGGGGALYGYTF
TRBJ1-3,.,TRBV5-1,.,TGCGCCAGCAGCCCGTATGATACTGGAAACACCATATATTTT,CASSPYDTGNTIYF
TRBJ2-7,.,TRBV21-1,.,TGTGCCAGCAGCAAACTGTACAGGGGGGTTAGGAACGAGCAGTACTTC,CASSKLYRGVRNEQYF
TRBJ2-1,.,TRBV11-2,once,TGTGCCAGCAGCTTAGAACAGGCCTCCTACAATGAGCAGTTCTTC,CASSLEQASYNEQFF
TRBJ1-1,.,TRBV12-3/TRBV12-4,.,TGTGCCAGCAGTATCCGCAGGGACACTGAAGCTTTCTTT,CASSIRRDTEAFF
TRBJ2-1,TRBD2,TRBV9,.,TGTGCCAGCAGCGCCACGACTAGCGGGAGTGTCTACAATGAGCAGTTCTTC,CASSATTSGSVYNEQFF
TRBJ1-1,TRBD1,TRBV27,.,TGTGCCAGCTCGACCTTCAGGGGGCGACGAACTGAAGCTTTCTTT,CASSTFRGRRTEAFF
TRBJ2-1,TRBD2,TRBV6-4,.,TGTGCCAGCAGTGACGAGAGCGGGGGCCACAATGAGCAGTTCTTC,CASSDESGGHNEQFF
TRBJ2-6,.,TRBV9,.,TGTGCCAGCAGCGTACAGGGCTCTGGGGCCAACGTCCTGACTTTC,CASSVQGSGANVLTF
TRBJ2-3,TRBD2,TRBV19,.,TGTGCCAGTAGTACCCTAGCGGGAGCTCGGGTAGATACGCAGTATTTT,CASSTLAGARVDTQYF
TRBJ2-5,TRBD2,TRBV7-8,.,TGTGCCAGCAGACTGAGAGAGACTAGCGGGACCCAAGAGACCCAGTACTTC,CASRLRETSGTQETQYF
TRBJ2-3,.,TRBV7-2,.,TGTGCCAGCAGCTTGTCGGGTACGCAGTATTTT,CASSLSGTQYF